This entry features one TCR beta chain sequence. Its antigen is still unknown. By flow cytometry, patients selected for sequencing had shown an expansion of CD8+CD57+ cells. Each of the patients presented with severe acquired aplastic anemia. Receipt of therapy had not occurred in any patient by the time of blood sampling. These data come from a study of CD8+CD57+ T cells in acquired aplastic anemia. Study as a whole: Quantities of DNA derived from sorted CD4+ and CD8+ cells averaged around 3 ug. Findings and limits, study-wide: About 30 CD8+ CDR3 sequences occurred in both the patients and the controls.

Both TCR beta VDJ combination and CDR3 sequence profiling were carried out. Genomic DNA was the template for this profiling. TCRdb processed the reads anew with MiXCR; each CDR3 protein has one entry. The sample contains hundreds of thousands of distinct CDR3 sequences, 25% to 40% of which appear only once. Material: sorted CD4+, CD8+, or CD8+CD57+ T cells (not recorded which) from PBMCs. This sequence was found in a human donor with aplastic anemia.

The CDR3 nucleotides read TGCGCCAGCAGGCGAGACACCTACAATGAGCAGTTCTTC. Encoded protein: CASRRDTYNEQFF. The chain combines TRBV5-1 with TRBJ2-1; D is ambiguous. Per the germline V gene, CDR1 is SGHRS and CDR2 is YFSETQ. The CDR3 totals 13 residues. V was cut by 5 bases and J by 2 bases, with 8 bases left in between. Full variable domain (remainder filled in from reference TRBV5-1 and TRBJ2-1): KAGVTQTPRYLIKTRGQQVTLSCSPISGHRSVSWYQQTPGQGLQFLFEYFSETQRNKGNFPGRFSGRQFSNSRSEMNVSTLELGDSALYLCASRRDTYNEQFFGPGTRLTVL.